This T cell receptor (beta chain) was found in a study of blood T cell repertoires in COVID-19 (dated by TCRdb to between 2020 and 2021). For context, the study as a whole: Samples from collaborators originated in the United States, Italy and Spain and spanned both the acute and convalescent phases of COVID-19. A freely available public database, intended as a resource for researchers studying the immune response to SARS-CoV-2, is where the repertoires were released. The samples were drawn from the first 160 participants of the ongoing ImmuneRACE study and from 1,254 subjects provided by 6 global collaborators. HLA class I and class II types, where available, came from metadata supplied by the sample provider rather than from assay-based typing. The material from the prospective study consisted of cDNA or gDNA derived from T cells, B-cell-depleted T cells, or PBMCs. Subjects who had been exposed to COVID-19, were actively infected with it, or had recovered from it provided the deeply sampled blood TCRbeta repertoires that made up the dataset. A de-identified subject ID, COVID-19 status, age in years and sex were almost always included in the sample metadata.

The research as a whole found: The amount of clinical and demographic metadata varied by source and participant and was provided uncurated.

Details on this clone: Its recognized antigen is unknown. Base quality data are lacking; no much larger clone is found one base away.

The immunoSEQ Assay, a bias-controlled multiplex PCR, was used to amplify TCRbeta CDR3 regions from genomic DNA. The paper's data handling went like this. Within the assay, amplification of reference gene primers was used to estimate how many nucleated cells each sample contained. Sequence reads were collapsed and filtered to measure the absolute abundance of every unique TCRbeta CDR3 rearrangement. For each sample, productive Simpson clonality was calculated as the square root of Simpson's diversity index over productive rearrangements. TCRdb re-hosts the immuneACCESS table, in-frame sequences only. Its copies lack some clones; in the studies checked, an unresolved V gene accounts for under half of them, and the cause for the rest is not known. D and trimming were read from the DNA, whereas the V and J calls and clone size are those reported in that table. The sample contains around 94,000 clones, more than 75% of them found a single time. Roughly 4.1% of the sample is taken by the ten largest.

The V end gives up 2 bases and the J end 3 bases, leaving 8 bases in the junction not matched to a gene. From the cysteine through the phenylalanine, the CDR3 covers 18 amino acids. The sequence is cut down to CDR3 DNA, 54 bases in frame from base 1. The germline V gene provides CDR1 SGHRS and CDR2 YFSETQ. Whole blood was collected in K2EDTA tubes by collaborating institutions according to the institutions' own protocols. Collaborator samples were shipped for TCRbeta analysis as frozen whole blood, isolated PBMCs, or DNA extracted from either sample type. Sequencing input: peripheral blood. The chain is encoded by TRBV5-1 joined to TRBJ2-3; 14 junctional bases match TRBD2. The receptor's source is a human donor in a cohort sampled during active COVID-19. The DNA sequence reads TGCGCCAGCAGCTTTGGAGGACTAGCGGGGGGAAGGACAGATACGCAGTATTTT. This codes for CASSFGGLAGGRTDTQYF.